This T cell receptor beta chain was captured by sequencing in a study of CD8+CD57+ T cells in acquired aplastic anemia (dated by TCRdb to the late 2010s). At the level of the whole study: A mean of about 3 ug of DNA, ranging from roughly 0.17 to 30 ug, was extracted from sorted CD4+ and CD8+ cells.

Profiling of TCR beta VDJ combinations and CDR3 sequences used genomic DNA as the template. An Illumina HiSeq 2000 was the platform used for TCR repertoire sequencing. On the authors' methods: Repertoires were assessed using TRBV/TRBJ rearrangement plots, CDR3 size and DJ length profiles, and Simpson's diversity index. The most abundant DNA sequence in the deep sequencing data was taken as the immunodominant clone. CDR3 amino acid sequences were checked for sharing between subjects and were compared against published repertoires and the VDJdb database. TCRdb's own reprocessing of the public reads used fastp at Q25 and MiXCR and kept productive beta chains. Every distinct CDR3 protein forms one entry, paired with its most common genes and DNA. For this entry, the V and J calls and clone size follow TCRdb and not the study's own pipeline. Within this sample are around 180,000 distinct CDR3 sequences, with under 70% of them counted one time only. The leading ten clones occupy about 45% of the sample.

In this study, sorted CD4+ and CD8+ T cells from the blood of healthy subjects and of severe aplastic anemia patients had their TCR repertoires deep-sequenced. Ficoll-Paque density gradient centrifugation was used to isolate peripheral blood mononuclear cells. CD4+ and CD8+ T cells were sorted by FACS or magnetic beads before DNA extraction. The study at large found these results: No significant difference in CD8+ Simpson's diversity was found between patients and healthy controls (P=0.060). Although some 28 CD8+ CDR3 sequences were shared by patients and controls, these sequences appeared highly expressed in patients and within the immunodominant clones of patients.

Notes on this clonotype: Its target antigen remains unknown. No clone much larger than this one lies a single base away; base qualities are absent.

CDR1 and CDR2, looked up from the germline V gene, are SGDLS and YYNGEE. V is pruned by 1 base and J by 2 bases, leaving 2 bases of the junction without a gene match. The CDR3 contains 15 residues, cysteine and phenylalanine counted. CDR3 DNA is the only sequence kept; it has 45 bases, read in frame from the first base. The chain couples TRBV9 to TRBJ2-1, with 8 middle bases fitting TRBD2. Material for sequencing was sorted CD4+, CD8+, or CD8+CD57+ T cells (not recorded which) from PBMCs. This sequence was found in a human donor with severe aplastic anemia or a healthy control (not recorded which). The nucleotides are TGTGCCAGCAGCGTAAAGCGGGGGCCCTACAATGAGCAGTTCTTC. Its amino acids are CASSVKRGPYNEQFF.